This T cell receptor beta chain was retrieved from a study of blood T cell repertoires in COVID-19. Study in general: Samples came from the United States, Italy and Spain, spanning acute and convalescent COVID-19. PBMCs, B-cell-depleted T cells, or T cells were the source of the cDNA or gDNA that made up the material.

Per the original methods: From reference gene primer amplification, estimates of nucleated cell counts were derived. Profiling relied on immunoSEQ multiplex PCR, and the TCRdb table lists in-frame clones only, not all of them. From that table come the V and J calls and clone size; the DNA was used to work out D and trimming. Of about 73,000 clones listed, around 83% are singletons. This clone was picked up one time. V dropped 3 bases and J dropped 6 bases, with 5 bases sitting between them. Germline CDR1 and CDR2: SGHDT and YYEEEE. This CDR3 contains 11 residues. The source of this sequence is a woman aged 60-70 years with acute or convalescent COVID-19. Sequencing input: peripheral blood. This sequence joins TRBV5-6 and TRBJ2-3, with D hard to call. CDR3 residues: CASSSPDTQYF. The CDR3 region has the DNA TGTGCCAGCAGCTCCCCGGATACGCAGTATTTT.